Listed below are T cell receptor beta chains from one sample, sequenced in a study of cytomegalovirus exposure and HLA in healthy donors. Sequencing used immunoSEQ multiplex PCR; TCRdb keeps in-frame clones, though not all of them. The sample yields about 38,000 clones, roughly 93% seen once. The source material was PBMCs. These receptors all come from a man aged 18 to 29 in good health and CMV-seronegative. CDR3s include the opening cysteine and the closing phenylalanine or tryptophan. The D gene is left open where the match is weak. Not every row has a clone size; where given, it reads once, few, many or a size class.

cdr3_aa | cdr3_nt | clone_size | j_call | d_call | v_call
CASSILAGASAGELFF | TGTGCCAGTAGTATCTTAGCGGGAGCCTCTGCCGGGGAGCTGTTTTTT | NA | TRBJ2-2 | TRBD2 | TRBV19
CASSLGPGGYGTEAFF | TGCGCCAGCAGCTTGGGCCCAGGGGGATACGGAACTGAAGCTTTCTTT | NA | TRBJ1-1 | TRBD1 | TRBV5-1
CATSLTSGRAVEQFF | TGTGCCACCAGCCTGACTAGCGGGAGGGCCGTTGAGCAGTTCTTC | NA | TRBJ2-1 | TRBD2 | TRBV15
CASSLFSSGPYEQYF | TGTGCCAGCAGTTTATTCTCTAGCGGACCCTACGAGCAGTACTTC | NA | TRBJ2-7 | TRBD2 | TRBV27
CASSEALQTNYGYTF | TGTGCCAGCAGTGAAGCGCTTCAGACAAACTATGGCTACACCTTC | NA | TRBJ1-2 | NA | TRBV2
CASSLVRNYEQYF | TGCGCCAGCAGCTTGGTCAGAAACTACGAGCAGTACTTC | NA | TRBJ2-7 | NA | TRBV5-1
CASSSTDRRTNEKLFF | TGTGCCAGCAGTTCCACGGACAGGAGAACTAATGAAAAACTGTTTTTT | NA | TRBJ1-4 | TRBD1 | TRBV6-5
CATRDRGREQYF | TGTGCCACCCGGGACAGGGGGCGAGAGCAGTACTTC | NA | TRBJ2-7 | TRBD1 | TRBV19
CASSFANQPQHF | TGTGCCAGCAGTTTTGCGAATCAGCCCCAGCATTTT | NA | TRBJ1-5 | NA | TRBV27
CASSYHRGGERYTF | TGCGCCAGCAGCTACCACAGGGGAGGTGAGCGCTACACCTTC | NA | TRBJ1-2 | TRBD1 | TRBV5-1
CASSGARTGGQFF | TGTGCCAGCAGCGGAGCTCGGACCGGAGGTCAGTTCTTC | NA | TRBJ2-1 | NA | TRBV7-2
CASIEGGPTNTEAFF | TGTGCCAGCATCGAAGGGGGTCCAACGAACACTGAAGCTTTCTTT | NA | TRBJ1-1 | NA | TRBV27
CASSLTENYGYTF | TGTGCCAGCAGCCTTACAGAAAACTATGGCTACACCTTC | NA | TRBJ1-2 | NA | TRBV6-5
CATQKQSTGLQYF | TGTGCCACCCAAAAGCAGTCAACGGGACTTCAGTATTTT | NA | TRBJ2-3 | NA | TRBV15
CASSYGGGTEAFF | TGTGCCAGCAGTTACGGGGGAGGGACTGAAGCTTTCTTT | NA | TRBJ1-1 | NA | TRBV6-6
CASSLSGIGTGELFF | TGTGCCAGCAGTTTATCGGGGATTGGCACCGGGGAGCTGTTTTTT | NA | TRBJ2-2 | NA | TRBV28
CASSLQGSVGYTF | TGTGCCAGCAGCCTACAGGGGAGTGTCGGCTACACCTTC | NA | TRBJ1-2 | TRBD1 | TRBV6-1
CASSQDASGTDTQYF | TGTGCCAGCAGCCAAGACGCTAGCGGCACAGATACGCAGTATTTT | NA | TRBJ2-3 | NA | TRBV14
CASRIDREGQPQHF | TGTGCCAGCAGAATAGACAGGGAAGGGCAGCCCCAGCATTTT | NA | TRBJ1-5 | TRBD1 | TRBV6-5
CSVVGLGSSYEQYF | TGCAGCGTTGTAGGGTTAGGGAGCTCCTACGAGCAGTACTTC | NA | TRBJ2-7 | NA | TRBV29-1
CASSSPEVNSGNTIYF | TGTGCCAGCAGCTCGCCGGAGGTAAACTCTGGAAACACCATATATTTT | NA | TRBJ1-3 | NA | TRBV5-4
CASSELKYRGIHF | TGTGCCAGCAGCGAGTTAAAGTACAGGGGTATACACTTC | NA | TRBJ2-5 | TRBD1 | TRBV5-8
CSVVAGGARYGYTF | TGCAGCGTTGTCGCAGGGGGCGCTAGGTATGGCTACACCTTC | NA | TRBJ1-2 | TRBD1 | TRBV29-1
CAWSVLLTQGELFF | TGTGCCTGGAGTGTACTTCTAACTCAAGGGGAGCTGTTTTTT | NA | TRBJ2-2 | NA | TRBV30
CAWRTGAGPNYGYTF | TGTGCCTGGAGGACTGGGGCAGGTCCTAACTATGGCTACACCTTC | NA | TRBJ1-2 | NA | TRBV30
CAISEGTGGVNQPQHF | TGTGCCATCAGTGAAGGGACAGGGGGCGTCAATCAGCCCCAGCATTTT | NA | TRBJ1-5 | TRBD1 | TRBV10-3
CASSGQGRSNQPQHF | TGTGCCAGCAGCGGACAGGGGAGGAGCAATCAGCCCCAGCATTTT | few | TRBJ1-5 | TRBD1 | TRBV2